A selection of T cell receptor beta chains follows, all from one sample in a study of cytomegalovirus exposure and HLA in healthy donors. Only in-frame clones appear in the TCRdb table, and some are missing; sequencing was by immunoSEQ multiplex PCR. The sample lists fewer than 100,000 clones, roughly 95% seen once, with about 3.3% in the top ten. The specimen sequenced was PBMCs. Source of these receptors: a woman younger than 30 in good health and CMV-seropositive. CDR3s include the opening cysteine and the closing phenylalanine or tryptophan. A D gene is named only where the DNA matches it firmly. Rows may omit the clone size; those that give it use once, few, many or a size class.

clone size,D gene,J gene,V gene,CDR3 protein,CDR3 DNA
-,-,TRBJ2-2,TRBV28,CASSLPGNTGELFF,TGTGCCAGCAGTTTACCAGGGAACACCGGGGAGCTGTTTTTT
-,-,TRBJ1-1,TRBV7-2,CASSLEPGDTEAFF,TGTGCCAGCAGCTTAGAACCCGGGGACACTGAAGCTTTCTTT
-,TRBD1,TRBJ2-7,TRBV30,CAWKRPDRRYEQYF,TGTGCCTGGAAACGACCGGACAGGAGGTACGAGCAGTACTTC
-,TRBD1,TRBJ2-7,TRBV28,CASSLTGTGFLEQYF,TGTGCCAGCAGTCTGACCGGGACAGGGTTTCTGGAGCAGTACTTC
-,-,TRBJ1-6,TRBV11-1,CASSPDSTYNSPLHF,TGTGCCAGCAGCCCCGACAGCACCTATAATTCACCCCTCCACTTT
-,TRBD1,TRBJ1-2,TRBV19,CASSPRRGTGGYTF,TGTGCCAGTAGCCCTCGAAGGGGGACAGGCGGCTACACCTTC
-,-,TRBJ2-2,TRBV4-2,CASSQGTSSVLELFF,TGTGCCAGCAGCCAAGGAACCTCCTCGGTCTTAGAGCTGTTTTTT
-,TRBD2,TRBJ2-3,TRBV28,CASSLASGGLVDTQYF,TGTGCCAGCAGTTTGGCTAGCGGGGGGCTGGTAGATACGCAGTATTTT
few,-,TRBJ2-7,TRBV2,CASMGGEQYF,TGTGCCAGCATGGGGGGAGAGCAGTACTTC
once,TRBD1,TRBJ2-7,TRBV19,CASSPGTAYEQYF,TGTGCCAGTAGTCCCGGGACAGCCTACGAGCAGTACTTC
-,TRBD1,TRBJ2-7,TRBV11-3,CASSLVYRGSYEQYF,TGTGCCAGCAGCTTAGTATACAGGGGGTCGTACGAGCAGTACTTC
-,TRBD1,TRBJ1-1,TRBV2,CASSGTGINTEAFF,TGTGCCAGCAGTGGGACAGGGATAAACACTGAAGCTTTCTTT
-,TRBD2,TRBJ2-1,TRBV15,CATSGLLADLYNEQFF,TGTGCCACCAGCGGCCTACTAGCGGACCTATACAATGAGCAGTTCTTC
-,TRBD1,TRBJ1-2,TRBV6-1,CASSATGDYGYTF,TGTGCCAGCAGTGCGACAGGGGACTATGGCTACACCTTC
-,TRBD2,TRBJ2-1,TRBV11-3,CASSPRTSGYYNEQFF,TGTGCCAGCAGCCCGAGGACTAGCGGGTACTACAATGAGCAGTTCTTC
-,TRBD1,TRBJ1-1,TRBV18,CASSPPGQGLPTEAFF,TGTGCCAGCTCACCACCTGGACAGGGGCTCCCGACTGAAGCTTTCTTT
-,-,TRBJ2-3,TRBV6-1,CASSPRSISTDTQYF,TGTGCCAGCAGTCCCCGGTCGATCAGCACAGATACGCAGTATTTT
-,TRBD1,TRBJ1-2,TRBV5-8,CASSLQGAYGYTF,TGTGCCAGCAGCTTGCAGGGGGCGTATGGCTACACCTTC
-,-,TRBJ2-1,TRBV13,CASSQRSRYNEQFF,TGTGCCAGCAGCCAACGGTCTAGATACAATGAGCAGTTCTTC
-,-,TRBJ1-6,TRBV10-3,CAINGGGTENSPLHF,TGTGCCATCAACGGGGGGGGTACCGAAAATTCACCCCTCCACTTT
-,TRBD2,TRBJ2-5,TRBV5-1,CASSLDTSGQETQYF,TGCGCCAGCAGCTTGGATACTAGCGGGCAAGAGACCCAGTACTTC
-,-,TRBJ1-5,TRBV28,CASSLRGADQPQHF,TGTGCCAGCAGTCTGCGGGGGGCGGATCAGCCCCAGCATTTT
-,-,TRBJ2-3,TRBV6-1,CASTNEVWTDTQYF,TGTGCCAGCACTAACGAGGTCTGGACAGATACGCAGTATTTT
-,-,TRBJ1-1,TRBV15,CATSGEGPTEAFF,TGTGCCACCAGCGGGGAGGGGCCCACTGAAGCTTTCTTT
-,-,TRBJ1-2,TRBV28,CASSFGGRNGYTF,TGTGCCAGCAGTTTCGGGGGGAGGAATGGCTACACCTTC
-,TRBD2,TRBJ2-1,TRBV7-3,CASSFGTSGVSSYNEQFF,TGTGCCAGCAGCTTCGGGACTAGCGGGGTAAGCTCCTACAATGAGCAGTTCTTC
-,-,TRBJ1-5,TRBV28,CASSLKRWIGQPQHF,TGTGCCAGCAGTTTAAAGAGGTGGATCGGACAGCCCCAGCATTTT
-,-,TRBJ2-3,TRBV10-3,CAISLREGTDTQYF,TGTGCCATATCTCTGCGGGAAGGGACAGATACGCAGTATTTT
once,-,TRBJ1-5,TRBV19,CASTKAINQPQHF,TGTGCCAGTACAAAAGCAATTAATCAGCCCCAGCATTTT
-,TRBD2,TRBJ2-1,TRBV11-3,CASSRSSGGAPHNEQFF,TGTGCCAGCAGCCGGTCGAGCGGGGGGGCCCCCCACAATGAGCAGTTCTTC
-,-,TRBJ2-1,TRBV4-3,CASSQDQGYNEQFF,TGCGCCAGCAGCCAAGATCAGGGGTACAATGAGCAGTTCTTC
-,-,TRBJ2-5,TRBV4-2,CASSPVLGQQETQYF,TGTGCCAGCAGCCCAGTATTGGGCCAGCAAGAGACCCAGTACTTC
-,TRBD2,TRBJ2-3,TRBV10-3,CAISETSGGAHTQYF,TGTGCCATCAGCGAGACTAGCGGGGGGGCACATACGCAGTATTTT